This paragraph covers one TCR beta chain sequence. Antigen: not known. Naive and memory CD4+ T cell DNA was deep-sequenced without culture. TCRdb's copy holds only in-frame clones and misses some; the assay was immunoSEQ multiplex PCR. Among 60,000 to 80,000 clones listed, over 70% were seen once. These data originate in a study of CD4 T cells in relation to SARS-CoV-2 and coronaviruses. The junction had 8 bases not matched to a gene; V was cut back by 5 bases and J by 5 bases. The CDR3 covers 14 residues. Germline loops: CDR1 SEHNR, CDR2 FQNEAQ (reference sequence). Overall study findings and caveats: In approximately 70% of donors, memory CD4+ clonotypes crossrecognized SARS-CoV-2 and at least one common cold coronavirus spike.

The unexposed donors gave CD4+ T cells in about 2011-2018, prior to COVID-19. Naive and memory CD4+ T cells were separated from cryopreserved PBMCs. The sample consisted of memory CD4+ T cells from PBMCs. The TCR comes from a human donor in good health. The genes are TRBV7-9 and TRBJ2-7; TRBD2 agrees at 8 bases. The CDR3 loop reads CASSHGRENDEQYF. CDR3 bases: TGTGCCAGCAGCCACGGGAGGGAAAACGACGAGCAGTACTTC.